What follows are 5 T cell receptor beta chains derived from one specimen sequenced in a study of identical twins' blood T cells. TCRdb re-derived calls from the 5' RACE reads in MiXCR, one entry per CDR3 protein. The table includes roughly 340,000 distinct CDR3 sequences, over 25% detected once. Sequencing input: PBMCs. The receptors come from a woman aged 18 to 49 in good health.

Of note for this clonotype: A read error is possible here, since a much larger clone lies one base away. The V and J genes are TRBV6-2 or TRBV6-3 and TRBJ2-1; no definite D call. Germline CDR1 is MNHEY and CDR2 is SVGEGT. V lost 1 base and J 8 bases, leaving 3 bases between the germline ends. This CDR3 is built from 11 residues. CDR3 coding DNA: TGTGCCAGCAGTTACTTCCATGAGCAGTTCTTC. This gives the protein CASSYFHEQFF.

The chain employs TRBV20-1 and TRBJ2-7; TRBD1 is a possible D gene (6 bases). This CDR3 region has 15 residues. Germline V gene sequence: CDR1 DFQATT, CDR2 SNEGSKA (reference sequence). Trimming pared 3 bases from V and 1 base from J, leaving 16 bases between. The CDR3 region is CSASPTGTFSYEQYF. The DNA for the CDR3 is TGCAGTGCTAGCCCAACAGGGACCTTTTCCTACGAGCAGTACTTC.

This clonotype was seen a few times. The chain couples TRBV9 to TRBJ1-2; D gene unclear. V lost 0 bases to trimming and J lost 1 base, with 10 bases between them. Germline CDR1 is SGDLS and CDR2 is YYNGEE. The CDR3 covers 15 residues. The CDR3 DNA follows: TGTGCCAGCAGCGTAGAGGCCGGTCTTAACTATGGCTACACCTTC. Translating gives CASSVEAGLNYGYTF. The full variable domain, with the rest looked up from reference TRBV9 and TRBJ1-2, is DSGVTQTPKHLITATGQRVTLRCSPRSGDLSVYWYQQSLDQGLQFLIQYYNGEERAKGNILERFSAQQFPDLHSELNLSSLELGDSALYFCASSVEAGLNYGYTFGSGTRLTVV.

This clonotype was recorded a few times. The chain links TRBV5-1 to TRBJ2-1, with D hard to call. CDR1 is SGHRS, CDR2 YFSETQ, per germline. Deletions cut 0 bases from V and 7 bases from J, with 14 bases between. This CDR3 contains 15 residues. CDR3 loop: CASSLVSQTLNEQFF. DNA for the CDR3: TGCGCCAGCAGCTTGGTTTCTCAAACTCTGAATGAGCAGTTCTTC.

In its sample, this clonotype was seen a few times. The V gene is TRBV11-1, the J gene TRBJ2-7; 8 bases fit TRBD1. After removal of 3 bases from V and 3 bases from J, the junction contained 7 bases not matched to a gene. This CDR3 is 15 amino acids long. CDR1 and CDR2 from the germline V gene are SGHAT and FQDESV (reference sequence). This CDR3 is CASSFAGGFVYEQYF. In DNA, the CDR3 is TGTGCCAGCAGCTTCGCAGGGGGCTTCGTCTACGAGCAGTACTTC. Drawing the rest from reference TRBV11-1 and TRBJ2-7, the complete variable domain is EAEVAQSPRYKITEKSQAVAFWCDPISGHATLYWYRQILGQGPELLVQFQDESVVDDSQLPKDRFSAERLKGVDSTLKIQPAELGDSAMYLCASSFAGGFVYEQYFGPGTRLTVT.